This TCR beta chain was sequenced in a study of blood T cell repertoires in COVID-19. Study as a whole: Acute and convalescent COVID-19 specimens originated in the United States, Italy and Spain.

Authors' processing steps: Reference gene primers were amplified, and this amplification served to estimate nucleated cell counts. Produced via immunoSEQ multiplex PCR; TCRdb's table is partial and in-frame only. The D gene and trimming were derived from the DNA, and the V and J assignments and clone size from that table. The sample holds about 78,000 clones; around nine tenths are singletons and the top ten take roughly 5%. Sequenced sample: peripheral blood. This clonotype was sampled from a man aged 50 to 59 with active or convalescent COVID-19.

The CDR3 sequence is CASSEAFFSNQPQHF. CDR3 sequence (DNA): TGTGCCAGCAGTGAAGCTTTCTTTAGCAATCAGCCCCAGCATTTT. The rearrangement links TRBV6-1 to TRBJ1-5; D call uncertain. This CDR3 is 15 amino acids long. Germline values: CDR1 MNHNS, CDR2 SASEGT. Trimming took off 0 bases at V and 0 bases at J, with 6 bases between the two ends.